The 17 T cell receptor beta chains below all came from one sample that was sequenced in a study of shared clonotypes between healthy human individuals. Using immunoSEQ multiplex PCR, the repertoire was profiled, and TCRdb retains in-frame clones only, with some absent. The data contain some 2.1 million clones, about 95% of them singletons. Selected positively for CCR7 and CD45RO-negative, naive CD8 cells excluded terminally differentiated effector memory CD45RA+ cells. The sample consisted of naive CD8+ T cells sorted from blood. The receptors shown here come from a man between 18 and 35 years old in good health.

The rearrangement uses TRBV5-4 and TRBJ1-2; D remains ambiguous. The CDR3 spans 14 residues. Germline V CDR1 and CDR2: SGHNT, YYREEE (reference sequence). V lost 0 bases to trimming and J lost 4 bases, with 10 bases between them. Here the CDR3 DNA reads TGTGCCAGCAGCTTGGACGGGGAACTCTATGGCTACACCTTC. It codes for CASSLDGELYGYTF. Full variable domain (rest looked up from reference TRBV5-4 and TRBJ1-2): ETGVTQSPTHLIKTRGQQVTLRCSSQSGHNTVSWYQQALGQGPQFIFQYYREEENGRGNFPPRFSGLQFPNYSSELNVNALELDDSALYLCASSLDGELYGYTFGSGTRLTVV.

The V gene is TRBV6-1, the J gene TRBJ2-1; 11 nucleotides agree with TRBD2. The CDR3 is made up of 15 amino acids. Germline trimming cut 5 bases from V and 4 bases from J; bases unmatched to any gene: 4. Germline V lookup: CDR1 MNHNS, CDR2 SASEGT. The CDR3 DNA follows: TGTGCCAGCAGTCTGCTAGCGGGGGGATACAATGAGCAGTTCTTC. This translates into CASSLLAGGYNEQFF.

This clone has just one count. The rearrangement uses TRBV6-6 and TRBJ1-2; 8 bases match TRBD1. From germline, CDR1 is MNHNY and CDR2 SVGAGI (reference sequence). There are 15 residues in the CDR3. With V trimmed by 0 bases and J by 8 bases, 8 bases remained unmatched. This CDR3 reads CASSYSDRGGGGYTF. The CDR3 nucleotides read TGTGCCAGCAGTTACTCAGACAGGGGTGGTGGAGGCTACACCTTC.

The chain joins TRBV2 to TRBJ2-1; possibly TRBD2 for D (6 bases). This CDR3 is 13 amino acids long. In germline, CDR1 is SNHLY, CDR2 FYNNEI. The CDR3 nucleotides read TGTGTCCCGGGGGTGGACAAGAACAATGAGCAGTTCTTC. It yields the protein CVPGVDKNNEQFF.

The chain couples TRBV7-9 to TRBJ1-1; tentative D call: TRBD1 (6 bases). CDR1 and CDR2 from the germline V gene are SEHNR and FQNEAQ (reference sequence). There are 14 residues in the CDR3. V was trimmed by 6 bases and J by 5 bases, leaving 16 bases between them. CDR3 nucleotide sequence: TGTGCCAGCAGTTGGGTTCAGGGGCCGACTGAAGCTTTCTTT. Protein product: CASSWVQGPTEAFF. Filled out from reference TRBV7-9 and TRBJ1-1, the complete variable domain reads DTGVSQNPRHKITKRGQNVTFRCDPISEHNRLYWYRQTLGQGPEFLTYFQNEAQLEKSRLLSDRFSAERPKGSFSTLEIQRTEQGDSAMYLCASSWVQGPTEAFFGQGTRLTVV.

The chain couples TRBV9 to TRBJ2-7, with 10 bases aligning to TRBD1. The V segment lost 0 bases and the J segment 6 bases; nucleotides outside the gene matches: 6. Germline values: CDR1 SGDLS, CDR2 YYNGEE. The CDR3 is 15 amino acids. In DNA form, the CDR3 reads TGTGCCAGCAGCGTAGTGGGGACAGGGGAAGGCGAGCAGTACTTC. It yields the protein CASSVVGTGEGEQYF.

This chain links TRBV7-9 with TRBJ2-3, with TRBD2 matching 8 bases. Per the germline V gene, CDR1 is SEHNR and CDR2 is FQNEAQ (reference sequence). Trimming took 5 bases from V and 5 from J; bases not matched to a gene: 9. The CDR3 runs 15 residues. CDR3 nucleotide sequence: TGTGCCAGCAGCCCTACAGCGGGGGTACAAGATACGCAGTATTTT. This translates into CASSPTAGVQDTQYF.

The CDR3 sequence: CASSLVVAGGLGSHEQYF. The CDR3 coding sequence is TGTGCCAGCAGCTTAGTAGTAGCGGGAGGGCTAGGGTCCCACGAGCAGTACTTC. This chain uses TRBV11-2 with TRBJ2-7, with 11 bases lining up with TRBD2. Losses at the gene ends were 1 base for V and 5 bases for J; bases not matched to a gene: 13. The CDR3 is 18 residues long. Per the germline V gene, CDR1 is SGHAT and CDR2 is FQNNGV.

The V call is TRBV19, the J call TRBJ1-2; D is uncertain. Germline V lookup: CDR1 LNHDA, CDR2 SQIVND (reference sequence). The CDR3 runs 13 residues. CDR3 in amino acids: CAKGGRRFYGYTF. The CDR3 nucleotides are TGTGCTAAGGGAGGACGAAGATTCTATGGCTACACCTTC.

CDR3 sequence (DNA): TGTGCCAGCTCACCAGGAACGGGTCTAGACAATCAGCCCCAGCATTTT. Translated: CASSPGTGLDNQPQHF. This sequence joins TRBV18 and TRBJ1-5, with no clear D. V dropped 2 bases and J dropped 3 bases, with 14 bases sitting between them. CDR3 length: 16 residues. Germline-derived CDR1 and CDR2 are KGHSH and LQKENI.

J is TRBJ1-5 and V is TRBV6-1; D gene unclear. V was cut by 1 base and J by 0 bases, with 10 bases left in between. Germline V gene data show CDR1 as MNHNS and CDR2 as SASEGT. The CDR3 loop spans 16 amino acids. As DNA, the CDR3 is TGTGCCAGCAGTGAAGGACATTTTAATAGCAATCAGCCCCAGCATTTT. This translates into CASSEGHFNSNQPQHF.

The rearrangement joins TRBV25-1 to TRBJ2-7; TRBD1 matches at 7 bases. CDR1 is MGHDK and CDR2 is SYGVNS in the germline V gene. CDR3 length: 15 amino acids. J lost 1 base, V lost 4 bases, and 7 bases had no gene match. The CDR3 here is CASSGAGTDSYEQYF. The CDR3 region has the DNA TGTGCCAGCAGTGGAGCCGGGACAGATTCCTACGAGCAGTACTTC.

The rearrangement links TRBV19 to TRBJ2-2; tentative D call: TRBD1 (6 bases). The CDR3 spans 14 residues. Trimming cost V 4 bases and J 5 bases, with 11 bases left between them. The germline V gene encodes CDR1 LNHDA and CDR2 SQIVND (reference sequence). The CDR3 spells CASSTFDRTGELFF. The CDR3 DNA is TGTGCCAGTAGTACATTTGACAGGACCGGGGAGCTGTTTTTT.

This chain uses TRBV9 with TRBJ2-2; 10 nucleotides agree with TRBD2. The V gene's germline CDR1 is SGDLS and CDR2 YYNGEE. Unmatched junction bases numbered 7, after V lost 0 bases and J lost 2 bases. The CDR3 runs 18 residues. CDR3 sequence reads: CASSVDGLAVINTGELFF. CDR3 DNA sequence: TGTGCCAGCAGCGTAGATGGACTAGCGGTTATAAACACCGGGGAGCTGTTTTTT. The full variable domain, completed using reference TRBV9 and TRBJ2-2, is DSGVTQTPKHLITATGQRVTLRCSPRSGDLSVYWYQQSLDQGLQFLIQYYNGEERAKGNILERFSAQQFPDLHSELNLSSLELGDSALYFCASSVDGLAVINTGELFFGEGSRLTVL.

The chain recombines TRBV5-6 with TRBJ2-7, with D unresolved. Germline V gene data show CDR1 as SGHDT and CDR2 as YYEEEE. V was cut by 4 bases and J by 4 bases, with 15 bases left in between. The CDR3 runs to 14 residues. The DNA for the CDR3 is TGTGCCAGCAGCAAAGAAAATGCCTATTACGAGCAGTACTTC. This sequence encodes CASSKENAYYEQYF.

Comment on this clone: Other DNA sequences within the sample encode an identical CDR3. This chain connects TRBV9 to TRBJ1-1; D is undetermined. The CDR3 totals 13 residues. Germline lookup yields CDR1 SGDLS and CDR2 YYNGEE. The V end lost 2 bases, the J end lost 4 bases, and 9 bases lay between the germline ends. This CDR3 is CASSVGIGTEAFF. In nucleotides, the CDR3 is TGTGCCAGCAGCGTTGGGATTGGCACTGAAGCTTTCTTT.

A single count supports this clone. This chain connects TRBV27 to TRBJ2-3; 8 nucleotides align to TRBD2. The germline CDR1 and CDR2 sequences are MNHEY and SMNVEV (reference sequence). V dropped 5 bases and J dropped 0; count of bases not matched to a gene: 13. The CDR3 sequence is 18 residues long. CDR3 sequence reads: CASSPVGGGFSSTDTQYF. The CDR3 coding sequence is TGTGCCAGCAGTCCAGTCGGCGGGGGGTTTTCTAGCACAGATACGCAGTATTTT.